This passage covers 16 T cell receptor beta chains from one sample sequenced in a study of T cell changes during pregnancy in multiple sclerosis. Method: immunoSEQ multiplex PCR; TCRdb's copy keeps in-frame clones and lacks some. This sample carries 50,000 or so clones, roughly 95% of them seen once, and the ten largest clones take less than 0.35%. The specimen comprised CD4+ T cells from peripheral blood mononuclear cells, sampled in the third trimester of pregnancy. These receptors originate from a female donor with multiple sclerosis, enrolled in a pregnancy study.

This chain uses TRBV7-3 with TRBJ1-6; 8 bases are a match to TRBD1. The CDR3 loop spans 15 amino acids. V dropped 2 bases and J dropped 6; count of bases not matched to a gene: 3. From germline, CDR1 is SGHTA and CDR2 FQGTGA. The DNA for the CDR3 is TGTGCCAGCAGCTTACAGGGGGCTGGTAATTCACCCCTCCACTTT. As protein: CASSLQGAGNSPLHF.

The chain has TRBV6-5 and TRBJ2-5; 7 nucleotides align to TRBD1. The CDR3 extends over 14 amino acids. Trimming at V came to 5 bases and at J to 5 bases, leaving 8 bases not matched to a gene. Germline V CDR1 and CDR2: MNHEY, SVGAGI. CDR3 in amino acids: CASSGEGAIETQYF. CDR3 bases: TGTGCCAGCAGTGGAGAGGGGGCTATTGAGACCCAGTACTTC.

V gene TRBV19 combines with J gene TRBJ2-1; possibly TRBD2 for D (6 bases). CDR3 length: 15 amino acids. The V and J ends lost 5 bases and 10 bases respectively, with 21 bases between them. Germline CDR1 is LNHDA and CDR2 is SQIVND (reference sequence). The CDR3 DNA sequence: TGTGCCAGTAGTGTCTCAGGGCGGGGAAGAGGCGAGCAGTTCTTC. As protein: CASSVSGRGRGEQFF.

The chain employs TRBV7-9 and TRBJ2-1, with 13 bases identical to TRBD2. This CDR3 is built from 17 residues. Germline V gene data show CDR1 as SEHNR and CDR2 as FQNEAQ (reference sequence). V trimming: 2 bases; J trimming: 10 bases; junction bases outside the gene matches: 11. The CDR3 nucleotides read TGTGCCAGCAGCTTAACCCCGGGACTAGCGGGATATGGCGAGCAGTTCTTC. It specifies CASSLTPGLAGYGEQFF.

V usage is TRBV7-9 and J usage is TRBJ1-5, with 7 bases identical to TRBD1. Germline CDR1 is SEHNR and CDR2 is FQNEAQ (reference sequence). The CDR3 loop spans 14 amino acids. The V gene end was trimmed by 5 bases and the J gene end by 1 base; junction bases not matched to a gene: 2. CDR3 amino acids: CASSLTGSNQPQHF. The DNA of the CDR3 is TGTGCCAGCAGCCTGACAGGGAGCAATCAGCCCCAGCATTTT.

The chain combines TRBV4-1 with TRBJ1-3; 8 bases match TRBD1. V lost 2 bases, J lost 0 bases, and 12 bases stayed unmatched. Germline V gene sequence: CDR1 MGHRA, CDR2 YSYEKL. The CDR3 extends over 19 amino acids. CDR3 coding DNA: TGCGCCAGCAGCCAACGACAGGGGCAACCGAATCTCTCTGGAAACACCATATATTTT. Translated, it gives CASSQRQGQPNLSGNTIYF.

The chain is built from TRBV27 and TRBJ2-1, with 7 bases identical to TRBD2. The CDR3 is 16 amino acids. J gave up 2 bases and V 5 bases, and 9 bases lay outside the gene matches. Germline CDR1 and CDR2: MNHEY and SMNVEV (reference sequence). CDR3 sequence reads: CASSVSSRGAYNEQFF. DNA for the CDR3: TGTGCCAGCAGTGTAAGCTCCCGGGGGGCCTACAATGAGCAGTTCTTC.

The rearrangement joins TRBV28 to TRBJ2-1, with 12 bases that match TRBD2. The V and J ends lost 4 bases and 3 bases, in that order; junction bases with no gene match: 4. CDR3 length: 16 residues. From germline, CDR1 is MDHEN and CDR2 SYDVKM. The CDR3 loop reads CASSSLAGGYYNEQFF. CDR3 coding DNA: TGTGCCAGCAGTTCCCTAGCGGGAGGGTACTACAATGAGCAGTTCTTC. Combining the CDR3 with reference TRBV28 and TRBJ2-1 gives the whole variable domain DVKVTQSSRYLVKRTGEKVFLECVQDMDHENMFWYRQDPGLGLRLIYFSYDVKMKEKGDIPEGYSVSREKKERFSLILESASTNQTSMYLCASSSLAGGYYNEQFFGPGTRLTVL.

This chain joins TRBV12-5 and TRBJ2-5, with 7 bases fitting TRBD2. This CDR3 contains 15 residues. Germline values: CDR1 LGHNT, CDR2 FRNRAP. The J segment lost 5 bases and the V segment lost 5 bases, leaving 11 bases of the junction unmatched. The chain's CDR3 is CASGLQSGGRETQYF. CDR3 in DNA: TGTGCTAGTGGTCTACAATCGGGGGGACGGGAGACCCAGTACTTC.

This sequence joins TRBV19 and TRBJ2-2; TRBD1 agrees at 8 bases. V lost 6 bases, J lost 0 bases, and 6 bases stayed unmatched. CDR1 and CDR2 from the germline V gene are LNHDA and SQIVND (reference sequence). The CDR3 is made up of 16 amino acids. This chain's CDR3 is CASSKGTGANTGELFF. The CDR3 DNA is TGTGCCAGTAGCAAAGGGACAGGTGCGAACACCGGGGAGCTGTTTTTT.

The rearrangement joins TRBV9 to TRBJ1-2; D not resolved. The germline gives CDR1 SGDLS, CDR2 YYNGEE. V gave up 4 bases and J gave up 0 bases, with 4 bases separating them. The length of the CDR3 is 12 residues. This CDR3 reads CASSLTNYGYTF. The CDR3, as DNA: TGTGCCAGCAGCCTTACTAACTATGGCTACACCTTC.

The CDR3 sequence is CASSLRTGGNYGYTF. The CDR3 DNA reads TGTGCCAGCAGCTTGAGGACAGGGGGCAACTATGGCTACACCTTC. This rearrangement joins TRBV5-4 to TRBJ1-2; 11 bases map to TRBD1. Germline lookup yields CDR1 SGHNT and CDR2 YYREEE (reference sequence). This CDR3 contains 15 residues. The V gene end was trimmed by 1 base and the J gene end by 2 bases; junction bases not matched to a gene: 1.

This sequence joins TRBV9 and TRBJ2-1; 10 positions agree with TRBD2. Losses at the gene ends were 0 bases for V and 8 bases for J; bases not matched to a gene: 14. CDR1 is SGDLS and CDR2 is YYNGEE in the germline V gene. The CDR3 consists of 18 residues. The CDR3 loop reads CASSVVGASGSLYHEQFF. The CDR3 region has the DNA TGTGCCAGCAGCGTAGTCGGGGCTAGCGGGAGCTTATACCATGAGCAGTTCTTC.

The chain couples TRBV30 to TRBJ1-2, with unresolved D. The CDR3 sequence is 16 residues long. V lost 5 bases to trimming and J lost 0 bases, with 19 bases between them. The germline V gene encodes CDR1 GTSNPN and CDR2 SVGIG (reference sequence). The CDR3 nucleotides read TGTGCCTGGGTTGGGGAGGGTAGGAAATCTAACTATGGCTACACCTTC. The encoded protein is CAWVGEGRKSNYGYTF.

The gene calls are TRBV5-1 and TRBJ2-5, with a weak D call TRBD1 (5 bases). Deletions cut 4 bases from V and 0 bases from J, with 7 bases between. Per germline, CDR1 SGHRS and CDR2 YFSETQ. The CDR3 contains 13 residues. CDR3 region: CASSARDQETQYF. The CDR3 region has the DNA TGCGCCAGCAGCGCCAGGGACCAAGAGACCCAGTACTTC.

The chain carries TRBV7-9 and TRBJ2-1, with TRBD1 identical over 11 bases. The trim removed 6 bases at V and 9 bases at J, leaving 7 bases unmatched. The germline CDR1 and CDR2 sequences are SEHNR and FQNEAQ (reference sequence). The CDR3 is 14 amino acids. The DNA for the CDR3 is TGTGCCAGCAGACTCGGACAGGGGGCTGTTGAGCAGTTCTTC. Its protein is CASRLGQGAVEQFF.